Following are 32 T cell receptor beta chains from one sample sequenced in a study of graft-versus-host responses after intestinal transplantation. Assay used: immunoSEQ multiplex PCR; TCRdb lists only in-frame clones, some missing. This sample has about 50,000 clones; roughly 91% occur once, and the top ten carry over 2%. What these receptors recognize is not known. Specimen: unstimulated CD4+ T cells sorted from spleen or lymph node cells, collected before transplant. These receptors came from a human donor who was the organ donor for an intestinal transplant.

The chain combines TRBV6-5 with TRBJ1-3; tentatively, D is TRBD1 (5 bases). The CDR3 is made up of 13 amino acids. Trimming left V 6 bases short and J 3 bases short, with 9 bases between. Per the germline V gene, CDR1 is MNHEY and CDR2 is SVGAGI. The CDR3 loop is CASRRDFGNTIYF. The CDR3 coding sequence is TGTGCCAGCAGGAGGGACTTTGGAAACACCATATATTTT.

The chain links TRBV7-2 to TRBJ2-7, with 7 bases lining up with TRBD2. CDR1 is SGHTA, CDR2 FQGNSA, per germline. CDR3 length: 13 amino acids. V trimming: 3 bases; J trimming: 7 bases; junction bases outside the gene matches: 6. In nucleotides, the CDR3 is TGTGCCAGCAGCTTCGGGGTCGGGGGGGAGCAGTACTTC. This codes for CASSFGVGGEQYF.

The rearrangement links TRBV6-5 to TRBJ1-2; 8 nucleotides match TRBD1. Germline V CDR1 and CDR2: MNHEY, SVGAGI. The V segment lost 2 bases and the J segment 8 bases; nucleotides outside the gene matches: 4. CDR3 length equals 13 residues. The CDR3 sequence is CASSYRQGQGYTF. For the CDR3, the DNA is TGTGCCAGCAGTTACCGACAGGGGCAGGGCTACACCTTC.

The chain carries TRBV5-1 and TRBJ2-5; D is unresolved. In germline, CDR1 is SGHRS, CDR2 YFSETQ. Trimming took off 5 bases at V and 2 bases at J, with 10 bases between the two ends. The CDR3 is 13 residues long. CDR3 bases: TGCGCCAGCAGAAATGACCTTCAAGAGACCCAGTACTTC. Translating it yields CASRNDLQETQYF.

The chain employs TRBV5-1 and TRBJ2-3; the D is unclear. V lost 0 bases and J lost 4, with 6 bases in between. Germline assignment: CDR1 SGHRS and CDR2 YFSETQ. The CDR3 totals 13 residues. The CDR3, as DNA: TGCGCCAGCAGCTTGGCCGTCTCAGATACGCAGTATTTT. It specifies CASSLAVSDTQYF.

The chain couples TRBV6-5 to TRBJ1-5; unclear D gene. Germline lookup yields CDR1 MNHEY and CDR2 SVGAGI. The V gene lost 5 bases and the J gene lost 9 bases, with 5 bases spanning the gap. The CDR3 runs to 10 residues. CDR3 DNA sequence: TGTGCCAGCAGTGAAAGGCCCCAGCATTTT. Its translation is CASSERPQHF.

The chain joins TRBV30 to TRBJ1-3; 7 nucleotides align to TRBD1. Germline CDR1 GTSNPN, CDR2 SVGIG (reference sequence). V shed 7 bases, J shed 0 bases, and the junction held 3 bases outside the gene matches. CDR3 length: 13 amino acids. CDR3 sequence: CASTGISGNTIYF. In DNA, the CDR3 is TGTGCCTCGACAGGGATCTCTGGAAACACCATATATTTT.

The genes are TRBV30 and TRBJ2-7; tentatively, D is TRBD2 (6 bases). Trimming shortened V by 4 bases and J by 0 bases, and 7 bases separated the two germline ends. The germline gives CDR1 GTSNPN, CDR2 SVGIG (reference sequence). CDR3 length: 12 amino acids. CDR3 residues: CAWTGLSYEQYF. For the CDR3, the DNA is TGTGCCTGGACGGGACTCTCCTACGAGCAGTACTTC.

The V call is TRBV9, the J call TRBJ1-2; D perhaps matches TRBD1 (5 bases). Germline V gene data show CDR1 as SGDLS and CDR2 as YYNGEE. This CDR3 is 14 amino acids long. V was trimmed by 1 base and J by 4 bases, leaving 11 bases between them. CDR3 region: CASSVLDSFYGYTF. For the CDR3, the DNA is TGTGCCAGCAGCGTACTTGACAGCTTCTATGGCTACACCTTC.

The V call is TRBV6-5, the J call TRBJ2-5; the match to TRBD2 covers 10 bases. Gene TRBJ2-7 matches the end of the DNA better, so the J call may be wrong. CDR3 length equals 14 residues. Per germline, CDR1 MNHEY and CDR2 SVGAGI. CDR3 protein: CASTKLAGRDEQYF. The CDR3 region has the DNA TGTGCCAGCACGAAACTAGCGGGACGGGACGAGCAGTACTTC.

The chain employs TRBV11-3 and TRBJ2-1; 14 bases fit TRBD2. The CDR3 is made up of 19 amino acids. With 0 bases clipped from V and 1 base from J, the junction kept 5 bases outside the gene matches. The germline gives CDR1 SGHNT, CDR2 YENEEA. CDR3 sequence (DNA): TGTGCCAGCAGCTTAGATGGGACTAGCGGGAGACGATCCTACAATGAGCAGTTCTTC. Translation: CASSLDGTSGRRSYNEQFF.

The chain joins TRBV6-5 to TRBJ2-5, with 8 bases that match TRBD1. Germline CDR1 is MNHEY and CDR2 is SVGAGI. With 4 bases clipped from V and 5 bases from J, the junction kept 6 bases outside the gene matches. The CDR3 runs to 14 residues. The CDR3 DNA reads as TGTGCCAGCAGTTCTATCCGACAGGGGGAGACCCAGTACTTC. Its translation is CASSSIRQGETQYF.

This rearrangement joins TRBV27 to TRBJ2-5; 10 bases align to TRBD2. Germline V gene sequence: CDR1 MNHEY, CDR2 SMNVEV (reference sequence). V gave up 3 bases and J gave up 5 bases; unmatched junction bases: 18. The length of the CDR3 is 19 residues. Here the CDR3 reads CASSFLATTAGGPRETQYF. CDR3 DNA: TGTGCCAGCAGTTTTTTGGCGACCACAGCGGGAGGGCCCCGTGAGACCCAGTACTTC.

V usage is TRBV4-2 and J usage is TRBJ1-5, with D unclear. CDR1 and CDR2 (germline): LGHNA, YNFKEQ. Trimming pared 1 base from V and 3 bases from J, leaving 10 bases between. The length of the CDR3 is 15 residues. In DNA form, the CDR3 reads TGTGCCAGCAGCCAAGCCCCAGGAATCAATCAGCCCCAGCATTTT. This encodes CASSQAPGINQPQHF.

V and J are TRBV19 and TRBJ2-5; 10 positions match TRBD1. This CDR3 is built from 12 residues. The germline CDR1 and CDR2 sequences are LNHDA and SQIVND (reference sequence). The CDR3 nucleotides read TGTGCTAGACAGGGGGCCGAAGAGACCCAGTACTTC. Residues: CARQGAEETQYF.

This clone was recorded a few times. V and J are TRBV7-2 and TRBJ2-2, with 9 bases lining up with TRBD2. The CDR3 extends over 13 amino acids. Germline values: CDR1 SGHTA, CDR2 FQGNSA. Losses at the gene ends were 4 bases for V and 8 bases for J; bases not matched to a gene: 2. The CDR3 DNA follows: TGTGCCAGCAGCTCAAGCGGGAGGGGGGAGCTGTTTTTT. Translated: CASSSSGRGELFF.

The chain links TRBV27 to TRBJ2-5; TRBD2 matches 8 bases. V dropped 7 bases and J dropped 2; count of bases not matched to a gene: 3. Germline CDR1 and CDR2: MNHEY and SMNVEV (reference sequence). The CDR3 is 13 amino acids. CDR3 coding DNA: TGTGCCAGCACCGTAGCGGGACAAGAGACCCAGTACTTC. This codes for CASTVAGQETQYF.

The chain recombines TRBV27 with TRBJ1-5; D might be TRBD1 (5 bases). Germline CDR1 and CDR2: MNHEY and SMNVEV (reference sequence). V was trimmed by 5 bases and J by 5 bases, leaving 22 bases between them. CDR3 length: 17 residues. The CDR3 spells CASSKYRDSLRDQPQHF. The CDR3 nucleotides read TGTGCCAGCAGTAAATATCGCGACAGTTTACGGGATCAGCCCCAGCATTTT.

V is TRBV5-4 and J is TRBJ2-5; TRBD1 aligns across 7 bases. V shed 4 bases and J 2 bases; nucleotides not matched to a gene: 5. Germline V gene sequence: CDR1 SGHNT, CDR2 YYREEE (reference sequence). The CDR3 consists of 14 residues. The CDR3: CASSPRTGQETQYF. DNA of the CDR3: TGTGCCAGCAGCCCCCGGACAGGACAAGAGACCCAGTACTTC.

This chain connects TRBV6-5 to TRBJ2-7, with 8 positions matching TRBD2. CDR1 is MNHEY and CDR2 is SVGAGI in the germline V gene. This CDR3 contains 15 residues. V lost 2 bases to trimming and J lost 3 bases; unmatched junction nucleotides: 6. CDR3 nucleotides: TGTGCCAGCAGTTACAGTTTAGCGGGAAGCTACGAGCAGTACTTC. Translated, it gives CASSYSLAGSYEQYF.

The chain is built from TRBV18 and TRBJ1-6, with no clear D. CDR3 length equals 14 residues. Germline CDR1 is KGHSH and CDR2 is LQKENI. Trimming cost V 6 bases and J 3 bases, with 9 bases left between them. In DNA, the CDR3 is TGTGCCAGCTCCCCGGCTGGCTATAATTCACCCCTCCACTTT. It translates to CASSPAGYNSPLHF.

CDR3: CAIRPGLDYNEQFF. The CDR3, as DNA: TGTGCCATCAGGCCGGGACTAGATTACAATGAGCAGTTCTTC. The chain has TRBV10-3 and TRBJ2-1; the match to TRBD2 covers 8 bases. Looked up from germline, CDR1 is ENHRY and CDR2 is SYGVKD. V shed 6 bases and J 4 bases; nucleotides not matched to a gene: 5. This CDR3 has 14 amino acids.

The chain's CDR3 is CASSLGTSGSEQYF. The CDR3 DNA reads TGTGCCAGCAGCTTAGGGACTAGCGGGAGCGAGCAGTACTTC. The rearrangement joins TRBV7-2 to TRBJ2-7; 13 bases align to TRBD2. This CDR3 has 14 residues. V lost 1 base to trimming and J lost 6 bases; unmatched junction nucleotides: 0. Germline V CDR1 and CDR2: SGHTA, FQGNSA.

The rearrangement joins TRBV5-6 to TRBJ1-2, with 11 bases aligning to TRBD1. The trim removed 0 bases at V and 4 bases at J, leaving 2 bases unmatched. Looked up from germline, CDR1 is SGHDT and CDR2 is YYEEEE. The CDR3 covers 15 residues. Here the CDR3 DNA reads TGTGCCAGCAGCTTGGGGACAGGGGGCGCCTATGGCTACACCTTC. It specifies CASSLGTGGAYGYTF.

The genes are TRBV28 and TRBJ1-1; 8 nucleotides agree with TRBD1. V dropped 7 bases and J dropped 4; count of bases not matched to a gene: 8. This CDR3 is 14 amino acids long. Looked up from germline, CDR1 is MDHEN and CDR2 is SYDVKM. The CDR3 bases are TGTGCCAGCACAATACAGGGGGTGTTCACTGAAGCTTTCTTT. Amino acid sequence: CASTIQGVFTEAFF.

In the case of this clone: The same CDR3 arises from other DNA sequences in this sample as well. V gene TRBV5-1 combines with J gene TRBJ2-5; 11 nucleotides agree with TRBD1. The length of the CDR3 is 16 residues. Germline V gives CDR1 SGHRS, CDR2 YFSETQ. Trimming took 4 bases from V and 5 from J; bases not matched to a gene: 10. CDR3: CASSVTAGQGGETQYF. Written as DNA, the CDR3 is TGCGCCAGCAGCGTAACCGCGGGACAGGGGGGGGAGACCCAGTACTTC.

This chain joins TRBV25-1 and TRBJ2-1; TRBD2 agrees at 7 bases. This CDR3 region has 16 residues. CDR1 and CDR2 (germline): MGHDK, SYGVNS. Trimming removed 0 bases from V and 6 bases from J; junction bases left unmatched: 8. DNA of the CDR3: TGTGCCAGCAGTGAATATCTCGCGGGAGTGGGCAATGAGCAGTTCTTC. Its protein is CASSEYLAGVGNEQFF. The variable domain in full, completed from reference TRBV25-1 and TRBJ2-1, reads EADIYQTPRYLVIGTGKKITLECSQTMGHDKMYWYQQDPGMELHLIHYSYGVNSTEKGDLSSESTVSRIRTEHFPLTLESARPSHTSQYLCASSEYLAGVGNEQFFGPGTRLTVL.

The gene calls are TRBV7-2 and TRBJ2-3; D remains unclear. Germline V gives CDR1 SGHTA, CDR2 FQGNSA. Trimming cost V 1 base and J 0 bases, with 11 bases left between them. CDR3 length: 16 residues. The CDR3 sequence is CASSLVSRTSTDTQYF. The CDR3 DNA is TGTGCCAGCAGCTTAGTTAGCCGTACTAGCACAGATACGCAGTATTTT. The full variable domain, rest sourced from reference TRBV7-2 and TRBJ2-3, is GAGVSQSPSNKVTEKGKDVELRCDPISGHTALYWYRQSLGQGLEFLIYFQGNSAPDKSGLPSDRFSAERTGGSVSTLTIQRTQQEDSAVYLCASSLVSRTSTDTQYFGPGTRLTVL.

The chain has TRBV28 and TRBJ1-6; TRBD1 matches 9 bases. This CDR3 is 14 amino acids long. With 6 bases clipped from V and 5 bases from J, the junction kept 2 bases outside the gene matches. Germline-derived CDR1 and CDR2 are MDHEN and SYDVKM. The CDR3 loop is CASSTGGHNSPLHF. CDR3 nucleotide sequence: TGTGCCAGCAGCACAGGGGGCCATAATTCACCCCTCCACTTT.

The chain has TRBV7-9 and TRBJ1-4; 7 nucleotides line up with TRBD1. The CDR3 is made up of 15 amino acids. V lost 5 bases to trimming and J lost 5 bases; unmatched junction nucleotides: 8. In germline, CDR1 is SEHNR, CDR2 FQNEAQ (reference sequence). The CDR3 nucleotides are TGTGCCAGCAGCCCTACCCAGGGGGAAAATGAAAAACTGTTTTTT. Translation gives CASSPTQGENEKLFF. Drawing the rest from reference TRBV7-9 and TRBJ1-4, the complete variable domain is DTGVSQNPRHKITKRGQNVTFRCDPISEHNRLYWYRQTLGQGPEFLTYFQNEAQLEKSRLLSDRFSAERPKGSFSTLEIQRTEQGDSAMYLCASSPTQGENEKLFFGSGTQLSVL.

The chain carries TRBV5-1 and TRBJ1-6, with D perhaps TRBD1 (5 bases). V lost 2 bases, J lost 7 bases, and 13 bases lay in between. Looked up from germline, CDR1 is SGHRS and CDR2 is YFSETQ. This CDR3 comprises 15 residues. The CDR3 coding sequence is TGCGCCAGCAGCTTAGGGCAGGGTGGGAATTCACCCCTCCACTTT. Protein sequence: CASSLGQGGNSPLHF.

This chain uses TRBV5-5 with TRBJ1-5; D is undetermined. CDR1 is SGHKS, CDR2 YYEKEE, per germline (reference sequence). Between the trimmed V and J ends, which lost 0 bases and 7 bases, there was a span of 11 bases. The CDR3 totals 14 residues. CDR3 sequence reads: CASSLGEAGQPQHF. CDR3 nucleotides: TGTGCCAGCAGCTTGGGGGAGGCCGGGCAGCCCCAGCATTTT.